This T cell receptor beta chain was recovered during a study of shared clonotypes between healthy human individuals (TCRdb year 2020). General notes on the study: The cohort included three men and a couple of women between 18 and 49 years of age. For each donor, CD4 naive and CD4 memory were each run on three plates, CD8 naive on two plates, and CD8 memory on one plate. The study deeply sequenced blood TCR repertoires of several healthy adults to estimate repertoire size and the extent of clonotype sharing between individuals. Each donor's leukapheresis produced roughly between about 0.9 and 9.5 billion PBMCs. Different laboratories and diverse techniques were used to prepare libraries and sequence TCR repertoires, to increase sequencing depth and limit assay-specific biases.

Using the deep immunoSEQ assay, TCR CDR3 regions were amplified from genomic DNA by multiplex PCR. Extracted genomic DNA from each cell subset was spread evenly across all wells of several immunoSEQ 96-well plates, with each plate serving as a replicate. For sorted subsets, approximately 0.2 ug of genomic DNA, equivalent to around 30,000 T cell genomes, went into each replicate PCR. Purified libraries were quantified with a Qubit 3.0 fluorometer, sized on a Bioanalyzer 2100, and re-quantified with the KAPA Library Quantification kit. Each immunoSEQ 96-well plate was sequenced on its own single-read 150-cycle Illumina NextSeq 550 flow cell. The published analysis was carried out like this. The immunoSEQ output contained only junctional sequences without quality scores, so filtering could not match that applied to full-length reads. To assign V/J genes and CDR3, sequences were annotated using PyIR, a Python wrapper for IgBLAST v1.9, with IMGT germline references. Reads with weak V/J assignments (E-value above 1e-6), missing CDR3, stop codons, out-of-frame junctions, or ambiguous translated residues were removed. V3J clonotypes were defined as sequences sharing the same inferred V gene, J gene, and CDR3 amino acid sequence. Percentage overlap between repertoires was computed as shared unique clonotypes divided by the size of the smaller repertoire. Repertoire richness was assessed with RTK rarefaction, the Chao1 estimator, and Recon v2.1 estimates of unobserved clonotypes. OLGA was used to compute generation probabilities for all TCRbeta clonotypes that the gDNA method yielded from a handful of donors. Imported from immuneACCESS, the table was reduced by TCRdb to in-frame sequences with V and J called. These copies leave out some clones; in studies compared against another copy, an unresolved V gene accounts for under half, and the cause of the remainder is not known. The DNA gave D and trimming, while V, J and clone size come from that table. The sample table lists roughly 1.5 million clones, 95% to 99% of them with a count of one. Roughly 0.45% of the sample lies in the top ten.

V and J are trimmed by 1 base and 6 bases, and the gene matches miss 4 bases of the junction. The CDR3 goes from the cysteine to the phenylalanine over 14 residues. The only DNA kept is the CDR3, 42 bases in frame from the first base. According to the germline V gene, CDR1 reads SGDLS and CDR2 reads YYNGEE. The donors were healthy, HIV-negative adults with no recently reported acute infections or vaccinations. Every donor was a Caucasian adult living in Nashville, Tennessee, USA. Magnetic negative selection was used to enrich CD4+ T cells, after which naive cells were positively selected on CD45RA and the negative fraction became the memory subset. Blood was obtained by leukapheresis, after which PBMCs were separated by Ficoll-Histopaque density gradient centrifugation and cryopreserved in liquid nitrogen vapor phase. Analytical flow cytometry was used to check the purity and quantity of every magnetically sorted T cell population. Genomic DNA was isolated from every sorted fraction and measured by UV absorbance on a Nanodrop 2000c.

The full study reports these points: Because the study included a small number of donors, the genetic and exposure-history diversity represented was limited. Across several donors, about 5.2% of naive CD4, 3.5% of naive CD8, 2.3% of memory CD4, and over 0.35% of memory CD8 clonotypes were shared. Rarefaction of sorted-subset datasets indicated incomplete sequencing despite the large sequencing depth. Pairwise subsampling indicated that sequencing depth was expected to affect the degree of clonotype sharing among donors. Compared with non-shared clonotypes, the clonotypes found in all four sorted-subset donors had higher generation probabilities. Sampling was restricted to blood, and TCR repertoires in tissues likely differ from the TCR repertoires found in blood. Naive subsets generally had larger estimated clonotype richness than memory subsets.

Concerning this clone: The clone's antigen remains unknown. No clone much larger than this one lies a single base away; base qualities are absent.

Input material: naive CD4+ T cells sorted from blood. The cell subset or site label, as the study defines it: CD45RA+ positively selected. This receptor chain uses TRBV9 and TRBJ1-5; 7 middle bases align to TRBD1. The clonotype was recovered from a man aged 25-40 years in good health. The nucleotides read TGTGCCAGCAGCGTAACAGGGGCGGGTCAGCCCCAGCATTTT. Translated, this is CASSVTGAGQPQHF. Full variable domain (CDR3 extended with the reference TRBV9 and TRBJ1-5 proteins): DSGVTQTPKHLITATGQRVTLRCSPRSGDLSVYWYQQSLDQGLQFLIQYYNGEERAKGNILERFSAQQFPDLHSELNLSSLELGDSALYFCASSVTGAGQPQHFGDGTRLSIL.